This T cell receptor (beta chain) derives from a study of blood T cell repertoires in COVID-19. Across the study: Nucleic acid was either cDNA or gDNA, and it came from T cells, B-cell-depleted T cells, or PBMCs.

A Seattle source enrolled patients during active infection and followed them longitudinally. The CDR3 is made up of 13 amino acids. Germline CDR1 SGHVS, CDR2 FQNEAQ. Trimming cost V 5 bases and J 8 bases; bases outside gene matches: 8. The assay was immunoSEQ multiplex PCR, and TCRdb's table has in-frame clones only and misses some. The sample lists 250,000 to 350,000 clones; over 75% were seen once. The sequencing sample was made of peripheral blood. This receptor was taken from a human donor with COVID-19, enrolled during active disease. The donor label of this sample is uncertain. The chain is built from TRBV7-8 and TRBJ1-1; TRBD1 aligns across 7 bases. CDR3 region: CASSIDRVGEAFF. CDR3 nucleotides: TGTGCCAGCAGCATCGACAGGGTTGGAGAAGCTTTCTTT.